This T cell receptor (beta chain) was recorded in a study of STAT5B mutations in CD4+ large granular lymphocyte leukemia. Measured with immunoSEQ multiplex PCR; TCRdb has only the in-frame clones, and not every one. The top ten clones hold around 4.3% of a sample with approximately 30,000 clones, more than 80% of them seen once. The CDR3 contains 14 residues. Looked up from germline, CDR1 is KGHSY and CDR2 is FQNENV. V lost 4 bases and J 2 bases, leaving 6 bases between the germline ends. This clone was counted between two and nine times. Sequenced: CD4+ T cells from blood buffy coats. The rearrangement links TRBV16 to TRBJ2-6; D gene uncertain. This clonotype was sampled from a human donor in good health. CDR3 residues: CASSRRTGANVLTF. In DNA, the CDR3 is TGTGCCAGCAGCCGAAGGACTGGGGCCAACGTCCTGACTTTC.